The clone carrying this TCR beta chain was observed at least ten times. As yet, its antigen is unknown. These data come from a study of neurological immune-mediated disorders. One entry per CDR3 protein, called by TCRdb with MiXCR from the 5' RACE reads. Here the sample spans 18,000 or so distinct CDR3 sequences, about 10% being singletons. General observations from the study: The highest TCR clonal expansion occurred in HTLV-1-associated myelopathy; multiple sclerosis fell below healthy controls.

This sequence originates from a woman in her fifties or sixties in good health. Sequences were obtained from CD8+ T cells from blood.

The CDR3 is CASSQDQGGGYQETQYF. The CDR3 DNA reads TGTGCCAGCAGCCAAGATCAAGGCGGGGGATATCAAGAGACCCAGTACTTC. This sequence joins TRBV3-1 and TRBJ2-5; 7 bases line up with TRBD2. Trimming cost V 0 bases and J 2 bases; bases outside gene matches: 9. Germline V lookup: CDR1 LGHDT, CDR2 YNNKEL (reference sequence). The CDR3 runs to 17 residues.